This note documents a single T cell receptor beta chain sequence. The data derive from a study of blood T cell repertoires in COVID-19. Study background: Both acute and convalescent COVID-19 samples were obtained from the United States, Italy and Spain. Nucleic acid was either cDNA or gDNA, and it came from T cells, B-cell-depleted T cells, or PBMCs.

In the authors' workflow: Scientists estimated how many nucleated cells there were by amplifying reference gene primers. Profiled with immunoSEQ multiplex PCR; TCRdb holds only in-frame clones, not every one. That table is the source of V, J and clone size, and D and trimming were worked out from the DNA. The table records 150,000 or so clones, roughly 86% of them present only once. With V trimmed by 5 bases and J by 5 bases, 5 bases remained unmatched. This CDR3 region has 13 residues. Germline V gene data show CDR1 as SEHNR and CDR2 as FQNEAQ (reference sequence). Sequencing used peripheral blood. This chain uses TRBV7-9 with TRBJ1-2; 7 positions match TRBD1. This clonotype was obtained from a man aged 35-49 years who had recovered from COVID-19. CDR3 residues: CASSDRVGYGYTF. The CDR3 coding sequence is TGTGCCAGCAGCGACAGGGTCGGATATGGCTACACCTTC.